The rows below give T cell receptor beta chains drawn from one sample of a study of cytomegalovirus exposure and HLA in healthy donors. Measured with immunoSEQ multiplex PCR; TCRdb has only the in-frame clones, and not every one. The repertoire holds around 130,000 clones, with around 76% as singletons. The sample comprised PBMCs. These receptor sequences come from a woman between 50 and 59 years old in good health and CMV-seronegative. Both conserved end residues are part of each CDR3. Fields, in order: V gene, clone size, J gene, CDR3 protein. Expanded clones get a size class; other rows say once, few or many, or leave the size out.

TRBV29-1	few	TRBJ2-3	CSVLAVGTDTQYF
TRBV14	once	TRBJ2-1	CASSQDPGTVYNEQFF
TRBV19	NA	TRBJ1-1	CASRSVRQGAPNTEAFF
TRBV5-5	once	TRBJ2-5	CASSADRAWDRETQYF
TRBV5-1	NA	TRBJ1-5	CASSRGGAGQPQHF
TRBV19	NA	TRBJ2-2	CASSIRTGGGELFF
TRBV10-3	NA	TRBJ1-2	CAIRQWNYGYTF
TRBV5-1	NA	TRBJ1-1	CASSLGQSGMTEAFF
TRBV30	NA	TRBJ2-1	CAWSVVGPSGGGFF
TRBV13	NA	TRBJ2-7	CASSVQTVSYEQYF
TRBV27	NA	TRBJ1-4	CASREGQGKGKLFF
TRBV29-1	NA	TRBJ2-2	CSVVRELNGELFF
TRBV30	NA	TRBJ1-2	CAWSVLGTGEDGYPF
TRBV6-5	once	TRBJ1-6	CASSYYLGDNSPLHF
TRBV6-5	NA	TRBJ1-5	CASSRQGGNQPQHF
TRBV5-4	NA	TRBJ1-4	CASSHGQLGEKLFF
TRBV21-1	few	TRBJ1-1	CASSRRDRNATEAFF
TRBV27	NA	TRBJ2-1	CASSSTGVGEQFF
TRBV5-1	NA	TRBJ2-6	CASSPGRGNAGANVLTF
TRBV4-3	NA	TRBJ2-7	CASSQEPSGSASSYEQYF
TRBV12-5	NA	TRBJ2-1	CASGLVRGASGYNEQFF
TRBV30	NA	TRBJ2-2	CAWGPNTGELFF
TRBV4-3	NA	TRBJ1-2	CASSQAGGAYGYTF
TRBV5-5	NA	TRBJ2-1	CASSPLNEQFF